Listed below are T cell receptor beta chains from one sample, sequenced in a study of blood T cells in healthy people across ages. One entry per CDR3 protein results from TCRdb running MiXCR on the 5' RACE reads. The sample lists 1,300,000 or so distinct CDR3 sequences; approximately 59% were seen once. The specimen was blood. The receptors shown here come from a man aged 18 to 29 in good health. The CDR3 runs from the conserved cysteine through the conserved F or W. Fields, in order: J gene, clone size, V gene, D gene, CDR3 DNA, CDR3 protein. The D gene is left open where the match is weak. Expanded clones are given a class, and other clones once, few, many or no size at all.

J gene: TRBJ2-3; clone size: .; V gene: TRBV7-9; D gene: .; CDR3 DNA: TGTGCCACGCATCCTAGCGCCAAACGCACAGATACGCAGTATTTT; CDR3 protein: CATHPSAKRTDTQYF
J gene: TRBJ2-5; clone size: .; V gene: TRBV7-9; D gene: .; CDR3 DNA: TGTGCCAGCAGCCCCCGAGCTCCTCGCAATCAAGAGACCCAGTACTTC; CDR3 protein: CASSPRAPRNQETQYF
J gene: TRBJ2-7; clone size: .; V gene: TRBV28; D gene: .; CDR3 DNA: TGTGCCAGCGTAACAGGGTGGAACTCGTACGAGCAGTACTTC; CDR3 protein: CASVTGWNSYEQYF
J gene: TRBJ2-7; clone size: .; V gene: TRBV5-1; D gene: TRBD1; CDR3 DNA: TGCGCCAGCAGCAAGGGACAGGGAAACTACGAGCAGTACTTT; CDR3 protein: CASSKGQGNYEQYF
J gene: TRBJ2-7; clone size: many; V gene: TRBV20-1; D gene: TRBD2; CDR3 DNA: TGCAGTGCTAGGGGACTAGCGGGAGGCTACGAGCAGTACTTC; CDR3 protein: CSARGLAGGYEQYF
J gene: TRBJ1-6; clone size: .; V gene: TRBV12-3/TRBV12-4; D gene: .; CDR3 DNA: TGTGCCAGCCAGAGGCGGGACAATTCACCCCTCCACTTT; CDR3 protein: CASQRRDNSPLHF
J gene: TRBJ2-7; clone size: .; V gene: TRBV20-1; D gene: .; CDR3 DNA: TGCAGTGCTTACGACCTCTTCTACGAGCAGTACTTC; CDR3 protein: CSAYDLFYEQYF
J gene: TRBJ2-2; clone size: .; V gene: TRBV3-1; D gene: TRBD2; CDR3 DNA: TGTGCCAGCAGCCTCATCTTACCGGGACTAGCGAACGGGGAGCTGTTTTTT; CDR3 protein: CASSLILPGLANGELFF
J gene: TRBJ1-5; clone size: .; V gene: TRBV6-6; D gene: TRBD1; CDR3 DNA: TGTGCCAGCAGTTACGCGGACAGGGAAAATCAGCCCCAGCATTTT; CDR3 protein: CASSYADRENQPQHF
J gene: TRBJ2-5; clone size: .; V gene: TRBV4-1; D gene: .; CDR3 DNA: TGCGCCAGCAGCCAAGAATTCCGGGGGTTCCAAGAGACCCAGTACTTC; CDR3 protein: CASSQEFRGFQETQYF
J gene: TRBJ1-2; clone size: few; V gene: TRBV27; D gene: .; CDR3 DNA: TGTGCCAGCGAAGGGAATTATGGCTACACCTTC; CDR3 protein: CASEGNYGYTF
J gene: TRBJ2-4; clone size: few; V gene: TRBV14; D gene: .; CDR3 DNA: TGTGCCAGCAGCCAAGAAGGGGTCAGGCCGCAACTAGCCAAAAACATTCAGTACTTC; CDR3 protein: CASSQEGVRPQLAKNIQYF
J gene: TRBJ1-5; clone size: .; V gene: TRBV28; D gene: TRBD1; CDR3 DNA: TGTGCCAGCACGGGACAGGGAGTTCATAGCAATCAGCCCCAGCATTTT; CDR3 protein: CASTGQGVHSNQPQHF
J gene: TRBJ1-4; clone size: few; V gene: TRBV4-1; D gene: .; CDR3 DNA: TGCGCCAGCAGCCGAACAGTTGCAACTAATGAAAAACTGTTTTTT; CDR3 protein: CASSRTVATNEKLFF
J gene: TRBJ2-1; clone size: .; V gene: TRBV7-9; D gene: .; CDR3 DNA: TGTGCCAGCAGCCAGATCCCCTCCAATGAGCAGTTCTTC; CDR3 protein: CASSQIPSNEQFF
J gene: TRBJ2-3; clone size: .; V gene: TRBV7-2; D gene: .; CDR3 DNA: TGTGCCAGCAGTCATAGACAGGCCCCAGATACGCAGTATTTT; CDR3 protein: CASSHRQAPDTQYF
J gene: TRBJ2-1; clone size: .; V gene: TRBV7-2; D gene: .; CDR3 DNA: TGTGCCAGCAGCTTAGATTGGGCCGTCAGCCCCTACAATGAGCAGTTCTTC; CDR3 protein: CASSLDWAVSPYNEQFF
J gene: TRBJ2-5; clone size: .; V gene: TRBV15; D gene: TRBD2; CDR3 DNA: TGTGTCACCAGCAGAGGGAGGGTCGAGACCCAGTACTTC; CDR3 protein: CVTSRGRVETQYF
J gene: TRBJ2-2; clone size: once; V gene: TRBV7-2; D gene: TRBD1; CDR3 DNA: TGTGCCAGCAGTTCAGGACAGGGGCACACCGGGGAGCTGTTTTTT; CDR3 protein: CASSSGQGHTGELFF
J gene: TRBJ2-7; clone size: .; V gene: TRBV4-2; D gene: .; CDR3 DNA: TGTGCCAGCAGCCGCCATGGGGACTCCTACGAGCAGTACTTC; CDR3 protein: CASSRHGDSYEQYF
J gene: TRBJ1-2; clone size: .; V gene: TRBV2; D gene: TRBD1; CDR3 DNA: TGTGCCAGCAGGCCTGGGACAGGGGCTAACTATGGCTACACCTTC; CDR3 protein: CASRPGTGANYGYTF
J gene: TRBJ2-7; clone size: .; V gene: TRBV20-1; D gene: .; CDR3 DNA: TGCAGTGCTAGAGATTCGGGACTCACCTACGAGCAGTACTTC; CDR3 protein: CSARDSGLTYEQYF
J gene: TRBJ2-7; clone size: .; V gene: TRBV27; D gene: .; CDR3 DNA: TGTGCCAGCAGTTTAAGGCTAGCGTACTACGAGCAGTACTTC; CDR3 protein: CASSLRLAYYEQYF
J gene: TRBJ2-1; clone size: .; V gene: TRBV6-6; D gene: .; CDR3 DNA: TGTGCCAGCCGCGAGCGGAGCGCCTACAATGAGCAGTTCTTC; CDR3 protein: CASRERSAYNEQFF
J gene: TRBJ1-3; clone size: .; V gene: TRBV12-3/TRBV12-4; D gene: .; CDR3 DNA: TGTGCCAGCAGTTTAGCGCTTGGAGGCTCTGGAAACACCATATATTTT; CDR3 protein: CASSLALGGSGNTIYF
J gene: TRBJ2-7; clone size: once; V gene: TRBV7-7; D gene: .; CDR3 DNA: TGTGCCATTGAATCGATAGGGAGCCCGTACGAGCAGTACTTC; CDR3 protein: CAIESIGSPYEQYF
J gene: TRBJ1-2; clone size: .; V gene: TRBV13; D gene: .; CDR3 DNA: TGTGCCAGCAGCCCCGGGCATGGGAACGAGGAGGGCTACACCTTC; CDR3 protein: CASSPGHGNEEGYTF
J gene: TRBJ2-2; clone size: .; V gene: TRBV7-9; D gene: TRBD2; CDR3 DNA: TGTGCCAGCAGCTTACTCCGAAGCGGGAGAGGCACCGGGGAGCTGTTTTTT; CDR3 protein: CASSLLRSGRGTGELFF
J gene: TRBJ2-1; clone size: .; V gene: TRBV5-8; D gene: .; CDR3 DNA: TGTGCCAGCAGCTTAGGGGCCCACCGTGGATACAATGAGCAGTTCTTC; CDR3 protein: CASSLGAHRGYNEQFF
J gene: TRBJ2-7; clone size: .; V gene: TRBV4-1; D gene: .; CDR3 DNA: TGCGCCAGCAGCCTGGGCCCCGGGGTTATCTACGAGCAGTACTTC; CDR3 protein: CASSLGPGVIYEQYF
J gene: TRBJ1-2; clone size: .; V gene: TRBV20-1; D gene: .; CDR3 DNA: TGCAGTGCGCAAGACAGCTATGGCTACACCTTC; CDR3 protein: CSAQDSYGYTF
J gene: TRBJ2-7; clone size: .; V gene: TRBV25-1; D gene: .; CDR3 DNA: TGTGCCAGCAGTGAATCTTCATTCTACGAGCAGTACTTC; CDR3 protein: CASSESSFYEQYF
J gene: TRBJ2-7; clone size: .; V gene: TRBV12-3/TRBV12-4; D gene: .; CDR3 DNA: TGTGCCAGCAGCGACAGAATTCCCTACGAGCAGTACTTC; CDR3 protein: CASSDRIPYEQYF
J gene: TRBJ2-7; clone size: few; V gene: TRBV20-1; D gene: .; CDR3 DNA: TGCAGTGCTAGGGGACGGGGGACCTACGAGCAGTACTTC; CDR3 protein: CSARGRGTYEQYF
J gene: TRBJ2-1; clone size: .; V gene: TRBV7-9; D gene: .; CDR3 DNA: TGTGCCAGCAGCTTAGGAGCGCCTTACAATGAGCAGTTCTTC; CDR3 protein: CASSLGAPYNEQFF
J gene: TRBJ2-5; clone size: .; V gene: TRBV20-1; D gene: .; CDR3 DNA: TGCAGTGCTTACGGGGCACTAGGGGGTCGTGAGACCCAGTACTTC; CDR3 protein: CSAYGALGGRETQYF
J gene: TRBJ2-1; clone size: .; V gene: TRBV13; D gene: .; CDR3 DNA: TGTGCCAGCAGCTTAGAACAGGTCGACAATGAGCAGTTCTTC; CDR3 protein: CASSLEQVDNEQFF
J gene: TRBJ2-5; clone size: few; V gene: TRBV4-2; D gene: .; CDR3 DNA: TGTGCCAGCAGCCCCCGGACCGGAGGGCAAGAGACCCAGTACTTC; CDR3 protein: CASSPRTGGQETQYF
J gene: TRBJ2-4; clone size: .; V gene: TRBV28; D gene: TRBD1; CDR3 DNA: TGTGCCAGCAGTTCCGACAGGGGTTACAAAAACATTCAGTACTTC; CDR3 protein: CASSSDRGYKNIQYF
J gene: TRBJ2-5; clone size: .; V gene: TRBV6-2/TRBV6-3; D gene: .; CDR3 DNA: TGTGCCAGCAGTCACGCCCTTTTTTGGGAGACCCAGTACTTC; CDR3 protein: CASSHALFWETQYF
J gene: TRBJ1-2; clone size: .; V gene: TRBV29-1; D gene: .; CDR3 DNA: TGCAGCGATGTTGGACAGAATTATGGCTACACCTTC; CDR3 protein: CSDVGQNYGYTF
J gene: TRBJ2-6; clone size: .; V gene: TRBV20-1; D gene: TRBD1; CDR3 DNA: TGCAGTGCTACCCTCAGGGGGTCAGTCCGGTCTGGGGCCAACGTCCTGACTTTC; CDR3 protein: CSATLRGSVRSGANVLTF
J gene: TRBJ2-1; clone size: few; V gene: TRBV29-1; D gene: TRBD1; CDR3 DNA: TGCAGCGTCGTTGAGGACAGGCCTTACAATGAGCAGTTCTTC; CDR3 protein: CSVVEDRPYNEQFF
J gene: TRBJ2-1; clone size: few; V gene: TRBV27; D gene: TRBD2; CDR3 DNA: TGTGCCAGCAGTCATAGACGACTAGCGGGAGTAGACAATGAGCAGTTCTTC; CDR3 protein: CASSHRRLAGVDNEQFF
J gene: TRBJ2-3; clone size: .; V gene: TRBV20-1; D gene: TRBD2; CDR3 DNA: TGCAGTGCTAGGCCAGCGGGGAATGGAGATCTGCAGTATTTT; CDR3 protein: CSARPAGNGDLQYF
J gene: TRBJ2-3; clone size: .; V gene: TRBV10-1; D gene: .; CDR3 DNA: TGCGCCAGCACCCCTGGAACAGATACAGATACGCAGTATTTT; CDR3 protein: CASTPGTDTDTQYF
J gene: TRBJ2-7; clone size: .; V gene: TRBV4-3; D gene: .; CDR3 DNA: TGCGCCAGCAGCCAAGATCACCCAGGGATCGGATACGAGCAGTACTTC; CDR3 protein: CASSQDHPGIGYEQYF
J gene: TRBJ2-2; clone size: .; V gene: TRBV6-1; D gene: TRBD1; CDR3 DNA: TGTGCCAGCAGTGAAGCGGGGACAGCGAACACCGGGGAGCTGTTTTTT; CDR3 protein: CASSEAGTANTGELFF
J gene: TRBJ1-5; clone size: .; V gene: TRBV6-1; D gene: .; CDR3 DNA: TGTGCCAGCAGTGCAATTGGGGGATCTCAGCCCCAGCATTTT; CDR3 protein: CASSAIGGSQPQHF
J gene: TRBJ2-4; clone size: .; V gene: TRBV11-2; D gene: TRBD1; CDR3 DNA: TGTGCCAGCAGTTCCGGGACAGGGATAAACATTCAGTACTTC; CDR3 protein: CASSSGTGINIQYF
J gene: TRBJ2-1; clone size: .; V gene: TRBV20-1; D gene: .; CDR3 DNA: TGCAGTGCTAGAGATCCGCCATTACAGTTCTTC; CDR3 protein: CSARDPPLQFF
J gene: TRBJ2-1; clone size: .; V gene: TRBV4-1; D gene: TRBD2; CDR3 DNA: TGCGCCAGCAGCCAATTAGCGGGGACCTACAATGAGCAGTTCTTC; CDR3 protein: CASSQLAGTYNEQFF
J gene: TRBJ2-5; clone size: .; V gene: TRBV28; D gene: .; CDR3 DNA: TGTGCCAGCAGTTTACCAGGACCAACCCAAGAGACCCAGTACTTC; CDR3 protein: CASSLPGPTQETQYF
J gene: TRBJ1-2; clone size: .; V gene: TRBV27; D gene: TRBD1; CDR3 DNA: TGTGCCAGCAGTTTATCAGGGGGCGCCGGGGGCTACACCTTC; CDR3 protein: CASSLSGGAGGYTF
J gene: TRBJ2-5; clone size: .; V gene: TRBV7-9; D gene: .; CDR3 DNA: TGTGCCAGCAGCTTAGACGGACGGAAAGAGACCCAGTACTTC; CDR3 protein: CASSLDGRKETQYF
J gene: TRBJ2-1; clone size: .; V gene: TRBV4-2; D gene: TRBD1; CDR3 DNA: TGTGCCAGCAGCCAGACAGGGGGTATCTCCTACAATGAGCAGTTCTTC; CDR3 protein: CASSQTGGISYNEQFF
J gene: TRBJ1-2; clone size: .; V gene: TRBV7-2; D gene: .; CDR3 DNA: TGTGCCAGCAGCTTATTTGGGACCTTATCCTATGGCTACACCTTC; CDR3 protein: CASSLFGTLSYGYTF
J gene: TRBJ1-1; clone size: .; V gene: TRBV12-3/TRBV12-4; D gene: .; CDR3 DNA: TGTGCCAGCAGGGATCTAGACACTTTCTTT; CDR3 protein: CASRDLDTFF
J gene: TRBJ2-7; clone size: .; V gene: TRBV29-1; D gene: .; CDR3 DNA: TGCAGCGGGTGTCTAGTTTTTACTTCCTACGAGCAGTACTTC; CDR3 protein: CSGCLVFTSYEQYF
J gene: TRBJ2-7; clone size: few; V gene: TRBV29-1; D gene: TRBD1; CDR3 DNA: TGCAGCGTTGGGCTCGCCTCCGGGACAGAAGACGAGCAGTACTTC; CDR3 protein: CSVGLASGTEDEQYF